These 31 T cell receptor beta chains were sequenced from one sample in a study of beta chain features in type 1 diabetes. Findings of the study overall: A moderate, significant TCRB CDR3 shortening appeared in type 1 diabetes across four CD4+ subsets.

Reverse transcription of all isolated RNA meant that expressed TCRB transcripts were sequenced. This table comes from immunoSEQ multiplex PCR, and its TCRdb copy is limited to in-frame clones, with some not included. The sample yields 250,000 to 350,000 clones, around 15% seen once. Antigen specificity for these receptors is unknown. The sample was naive CD4+ T cells from blood. The receptors were sampled from a man aged 25-45 years with type 1 diabetes.

This clone turned up a few times. The chain recombines TRBV2 with TRBJ2-5, with 8 bases fitting TRBD1. The CDR3 runs to 15 residues. The germline gives CDR1 SNHLY, CDR2 FYNNEI. V was clipped by 5 bases and J by 5 bases; unmatched bases: 10. DNA of the CDR3: TGTGCCAGCAGTACCCTTGGACAGGGCGGGGAGACCCAGTACTTC. Its translation: CASSTLGQGGETQYF.

The rearrangement uses TRBV6-8 and TRBJ2-1; TRBD2 agrees at 10 bases. The length of the CDR3 is 17 residues. With 5 bases clipped from V and 8 bases from J, the junction kept 15 bases outside the gene matches. CDR1 and CDR2 (germline): MNHGY, SAAAGT. The chain's CDR3 is CASSTPQREGPRYEQFF. DNA for the CDR3: TGTGCCAGCAGTACCCCACAGCGGGAGGGCCCGAGATATGAGCAGTTCTTC.

Concerning this clone itself: Other DNA sequences in the same sample also yield this CDR3. The gene calls are TRBV18 and TRBJ1-1, with 7 bases lining up with TRBD1. The junction had 0 bases not matched to a gene; V was cut back by 2 bases and J by 3 bases. The CDR3 is 13 residues long. The germline V gene has CDR1 KGHSH and CDR2 LQKENI. This CDR3 reads CASSPDRDTEAFF. CDR3 DNA sequence: TGTGCCAGCTCACCAGACAGGGACACTGAAGCTTTCTTT.

The V and J genes are TRBV5-4 and TRBJ2-1, with 8 bases matching TRBD1. Unmatched junction bases numbered 8, after V lost 2 bases and J lost 4 bases. Germline V gene lookup returns CDR1 SGHNT and CDR2 YYREEE (reference sequence). This CDR3 contains 16 residues. CDR3 loop: CASSFGSQGAYNEQFF. The CDR3 DNA reads as TGTGCCAGCAGCTTTGGGTCCCAGGGGGCGTACAATGAGCAGTTCTTC.

A few counts support this clone. The V call is TRBV27, the J call TRBJ1-1; D may be TRBD1 (5 bases). Germline V CDR1 and CDR2: MNHEY, SMNVEV (reference sequence). The ends were cut back, 2 bases at V and 0 bases at J, with 16 bases in the middle. CDR3 length equals 17 residues. As DNA, the CDR3 is TGTGCCAGCAGTTTAAGTACAGGCGCATCCTTGAACACTGAAGCTTTCTTT. This encodes CASSLSTGASLNTEAFF.

The CDR3 sequence is CASSQDRSREYNEQFF. CDR3 in DNA: TGCGCCAGCAGCCAAGATCGGTCGCGGGAATACAATGAGCAGTTCTTC. The J gene is TRBJ2-1, the V gene TRBV4-1, with D perhaps matching TRBD2 (6 bases). Trimming removed 0 bases at V and 4 bases at J, with 13 bases between. Germline CDR1 is MGHRA and CDR2 is YSYEKL. This CDR3 has 16 residues.

The chain couples TRBV9 to TRBJ2-3; D remains ambiguous. Trimming took 0 bases from V and 5 from J, leaving 4 bases between them. This CDR3 is 12 amino acids long. Germline V lookup: CDR1 SGDLS, CDR2 YYNGEE. CDR3 nucleotide sequence: TGTGCCAGCAGCGTAGCCAAAGATACGCAGTATTTT. Translating gives CASSVAKDTQYF.

The genes are TRBV7-2 and TRBJ1-2; D may be TRBD1 (6 bases). V lost 8 bases and J lost 6, with 19 bases in between. Germline CDR1 reads SGHTA; CDR2 reads FQGNSA. CDR3 size: 14 residues. CDR3 in amino acids: CASSPWGQGHGYTF. CDR3 in DNA: TGTGCCAGCTCACCCTGGGGGCAGGGCCATGGCTACACCTTC.

This sequence joins TRBV5-6 and TRBJ1-1; no clear D gene. Trimming shortened V by 0 bases and J by 7 bases, and 7 bases separated the two germline ends. The germline CDR1 and CDR2 sequences are SGHDT and YYEEEE. This CDR3 region has 12 residues. The CDR3 reads CASSLGGYEAFF. CDR3 DNA sequence: TGTGCCAGCAGCTTGGGCGGGTATGAAGCTTTCTTT.

This chain joins TRBV29-1 and TRBJ2-1, with D possibly being TRBD2 (6 bases). Per germline, CDR1 SQVTM and CDR2 ANQGSEA. This CDR3 contains 12 residues. V lost 5 bases and J lost 9, with 14 bases in between. CDR3 sequence reads: CSVSRISGEQFF. The CDR3 DNA reads TGCAGCGTTTCTAGAATTAGCGGTGAGCAGTTCTTC.

This chain uses TRBV9 with TRBJ1-1; 7 bases line up with TRBD1. The CDR3 is 15 amino acids. Germline V gives CDR1 SGDLS, CDR2 YYNGEE. V lost 3 bases and J lost 4; bases outside the gene matches: 9. DNA for the CDR3: TGTGCCAGCAGCGATTACAGGGGCCCGAGCACTGAAGCTTTCTTT. The encoded protein is CASSDYRGPSTEAFF. Together with reference TRBV9 and TRBJ1-1, the CDR3 gives the full variable domain: DSGVTQTPKHLITATGQRVTLRCSPRSGDLSVYWYQQSLDQGLQFLIQYYNGEERAKGNILERFSAQQFPDLHSELNLSSLELGDSALYFCASSDYRGPSTEAFFGQGTRLTVV.

The table lists this clone with a few counts. This chain links TRBV5-1 with TRBJ2-1; 7 bases match TRBD1. CDR3 size: 16 residues. CDR1 and CDR2 (germline): SGHRS, YFSETQ. V was pared by 4 bases and J by 1 base, with 8 bases of the junction left unmatched. The CDR3 here is CASSPGPTGSYNEQFF. The CDR3 DNA reads TGCGCCAGCAGCCCCGGCCCGACAGGGTCCTACAATGAGCAGTTCTTC.

The rearrangement joins TRBV29-1 to TRBJ1-5; the match to TRBD1 covers 11 bases. The CDR3 consists of 21 residues. The germline gives CDR1 SQVTM, CDR2 ANQGSEA. V lost 5 bases and J lost 4; bases outside the gene matches: 25. This chain's CDR3 is CSVPLREETGTGGSGNQPQHF. For the CDR3, the DNA is TGCAGCGTTCCACTCCGCGAAGAAACCGGGACAGGGGGTTCGGGAAATCAGCCCCAGCATTTT.

This sequence joins TRBV30 and TRBJ2-5, with D possibly being TRBD2 (6 bases). This CDR3 is built from 14 residues. Trimming took off 1 base at V and 2 bases at J, with 11 bases between the two ends. Germline CDR1 reads GTSNPN; CDR2 reads SVGIG (reference sequence). Written as DNA, the CDR3 is TGTGCCTGGAGTGGATTAGCGGTGCAAGAGACCCAGTACTTC. Protein sequence: CAWSGLAVQETQYF.

This clone was seen only a few times. The chain carries TRBV30 and TRBJ2-5; D is possibly TRBD2 (6 bases). This CDR3 is 15 amino acids long. CDR1 and CDR2 from the germline V gene are GTSNPN and SVGIG (reference sequence). V lost 2 bases to trimming and J lost 4 bases, with 17 bases between them. The chain's CDR3 is CAWSRFGTLGETQYF. The CDR3 DNA follows: TGTGCCTGGAGTAGATTCGGGACTCTCGGAGAGACCCAGTACTTC.

The V gene is TRBV9, the J gene TRBJ2-1, with TRBD2 matching over 7 bases. The CDR3 runs 15 residues. The V gene end was trimmed by 0 bases and the J gene end by 5 bases; junction bases not matched to a gene: 5. Per germline, CDR1 SGDLS and CDR2 YYNGEE. The CDR3 coding sequence is TGTGCCAGCAGCGTAGCTCCTAGCGGAGACAATGAGCAGTTCTTC. It yields the protein CASSVAPSGDNEQFF.

V is TRBV11-3 and J is TRBJ1-1, with D unclear. The CDR3 runs 13 residues. Trimming removed 0 bases from V and 1 base from J, with 3 bases in between. Germline V gene sequence: CDR1 SGHNT, CDR2 YENEEA. The CDR3 DNA follows: TGTGCCAGCAGCTTAGATCAGAACACTGAAGCTTTCTTT. Residues: CASSLDQNTEAFF. The variable domain in full, completed from reference TRBV11-3 and TRBJ1-1, reads EAGVVQSPRYKIIEKKQPVAFWCNPISGHNTLYWYLQNLGQGPELLIRYENEEAVDDSQLPKDRFSAERLKGVDSTLKIQPAELGDSAVYLCASSLDQNTEAFFGQGTRLTVV.

There are a few counts of this clone. The chain joins TRBV9 to TRBJ2-1, with 11 bases that match TRBD2. The V segment lost 0 bases and the J segment 7 bases; nucleotides outside the gene matches: 3. The CDR3 extends over 15 amino acids. Germline assignment: CDR1 SGDLS and CDR2 YYNGEE. The CDR3 loop is CASSVVPSGRNEQFF. CDR3 DNA: TGTGCCAGCAGCGTAGTTCCTAGCGGGAGGAATGAGCAGTTCTTC.

In its sample, this clone was seen many times. The rearrangement links TRBV18 to TRBJ1-2; D unresolved. V shed 0 bases and J shed 6 bases, with 8 bases lying between them. CDR3 length equals 13 residues. Per germline, CDR1 KGHSH and CDR2 LQKENI. The CDR3 loop reads CASSPPAEDGYTF. The CDR3 DNA reads as TGTGCCAGCTCACCACCGGCGGAGGATGGCTACACCTTC.

This clone has only a few counts. The chain is built from TRBV5-1 and TRBJ2-1, with 8 bases matching TRBD2. The ends lost 7 bases at V and 7 bases at J; junction bases unmatched: 13. Germline CDR1 reads SGHRS; CDR2 reads YFSETQ. The CDR3 contains 15 residues. CDR3 loop: CASGGLSGSGNEQFF. The CDR3 nucleotides read TGCGCCAGCGGGGGTCTGAGCGGGAGTGGGAATGAGCAGTTCTTC.

This clone turned up a few times. The J gene is TRBJ2-2, the V gene TRBV2, with D unresolved. The CDR3 contains 14 residues. Trimming left V 5 bases short and J 2 bases short, with 9 bases between. Germline-derived CDR1 and CDR2 are SNHLY and FYNNEI. CDR3 sequence (DNA): TGTGCCAGCAGTTACAGAGATAACACCGGGGAGCTGTTTTTT. This sequence encodes CASSYRDNTGELFF. Full variable domain (outside the CDR3, taken from reference TRBV2 and TRBJ2-2): EPEVTQTPSHQVTQMGQEVILRCVPISNHLYFYWYRQILGQKVEFLVSFYNNEISEKSEIFDDQFSVERPDGSNFTLKIRSTKLEDSAMYFCASSYRDNTGELFFGEGSRLTVL.

The CDR3 DNA follows: TGTGCCAGCAGTTTACGTAAACAGGGGGCGGGCAATCAGCCCCAGCATTTT. Its protein product is CASSLRKQGAGNQPQHF. The V and J genes are TRBV28 and TRBJ1-5, with 9 nucleotides matching TRBD1. J was trimmed by 2 bases and V by 2 bases; bases with no gene match: 7. The CDR3 has 17 amino acids. The germline V gene encodes CDR1 MDHEN and CDR2 SYDVKM. Supplemented by reference TRBV28 and TRBJ1-5, the full variable domain reads DVKVTQSSRYLVKRTGEKVFLECVQDMDHENMFWYRQDPGLGLRLIYFSYDVKMKEKGDIPEGYSVSREKKERFSLILESASTNQTSMYLCASSLRKQGAGNQPQHFGDGTRLSIL.

This clone was counted only a few times. This chain connects TRBV10-3 to TRBJ2-3; D not resolved. CDR1 and CDR2 from the germline V gene are ENHRY and SYGVKD. V was trimmed by 6 bases and J by 0 bases, leaving 13 bases between them. The CDR3 covers 15 residues. The CDR3 reads CAIRQTPRSTDTQYF. Here the CDR3 DNA reads TGTGCCATCAGACAGACACCCCGGAGCACAGATACGCAGTATTTT.

This clone was detected only a few times. The chain joins TRBV19 to TRBJ1-2, with a tentative D call TRBD1 (6 bases). Germline lookup yields CDR1 LNHDA and CDR2 SQIVND (reference sequence). The CDR3 is 14 residues long. V was trimmed by 7 bases and J by 8 bases, leaving 20 bases between them. CDR3 sequence reads: CASTPTGPLDGYTF. The CDR3 DNA reads as TGTGCCAGTACCCCGACAGGCCCGCTCGACGGCTACACCTTC.

V usage is TRBV19 and J usage is TRBJ2-1; 8 nucleotides align to TRBD2. V trimming: 5 bases; J trimming: 12 bases; junction bases outside the gene matches: 12. Germline V gives CDR1 LNHDA, CDR2 SQIVND (reference sequence). CDR3 size: 14 residues. CDR3 residues: CASSLTGTRIGQFF. The CDR3 DNA reads as TGTGCCAGTAGTCTTACCGGGACTAGAATAGGGCAGTTCTTC.

The chain carries TRBV27 and TRBJ1-5; no clear D gene. Deletions cut 0 bases from V and 10 bases from J, with 10 bases between. The CDR3 runs to 13 residues. CDR1 and CDR2 from the germline V gene are MNHEY and SMNVEV (reference sequence). The CDR3 DNA is TGTGCCAGCAGTTTATCTGTGGGCGATCCCCAGCATTTT. Its protein is CASSLSVGDPQHF.

This clone was recorded a few times. The chain carries TRBV28 and TRBJ2-7; 13 nucleotides match TRBD2. V lost 5 bases and J lost 6; bases outside the gene matches: 7. CDR1 and CDR2 (germline): MDHEN, SYDVKM. The CDR3 spans 15 residues. The CDR3 protein is CASSIRLAGGSEQYF. Written as DNA, the CDR3 is TGTGCCAGCAGTATCCGACTAGCGGGAGGATCCGAGCAGTACTTC.

There are a few counts of this clone. In nucleotides, the CDR3 is TGTGCCTGGGCCCTAGCGGGAGTCTACGAGCAGTACTTC. It yields the protein CAWALAGVYEQYF. The chain combines TRBV30 with TRBJ2-5, with 10 bases that match TRBD2. Gene TRBJ2-7 matches the end of the DNA better, so the J call may be wrong. Germline loops: CDR1 GTSNPN, CDR2 SVGIG (reference sequence). The CDR3 is 13 residues long.

A few counts support this clone. The rearrangement joins TRBV20-1 to TRBJ1-5; D call uncertain. Germline assignment: CDR1 DFQATT and CDR2 SNEGSKA (reference sequence). The CDR3 has 10 residues. V lost 8 bases and J lost 9, with 11 bases in between. CDR3 in amino acids: CSISEGPQHF. CDR3 in DNA: TGCAGTATCTCAGAGGGGCCCCAGCATTTT.

V gene TRBV28 combines with J gene TRBJ2-5; 7 nucleotides align to TRBD2. Unmatched junction bases numbered 7, after V lost 4 bases and J lost 5 bases. The CDR3 is 14 amino acids. The germline CDR1 and CDR2 sequences are MDHEN and SYDVKM. The CDR3 reads CASSSESGVETQYF. For the CDR3, the DNA is TGTGCCAGCAGTTCAGAGAGCGGGGTGGAGACCCAGTACTTC.

The chain has TRBV9 and TRBJ2-1; TRBD2 matches 11 bases. V dropped 3 bases and J dropped 0; count of bases not matched to a gene: 5. The CDR3 is 17 residues long. The germline V gene has CDR1 SGDLS and CDR2 YYNGEE. CDR3 in amino acids: CASSETSGSFSYNEQFF. DNA for the CDR3: TGTGCCAGCAGCGAAACTAGCGGGAGTTTCTCCTACAATGAGCAGTTCTTC. The whole variable domain, remainder taken from reference TRBV9 and TRBJ2-1, is DSGVTQTPKHLITATGQRVTLRCSPRSGDLSVYWYQQSLDQGLQFLIQYYNGEERAKGNILERFSAQQFPDLHSELNLSSLELGDSALYFCASSETSGSFSYNEQFFGPGTRLTVL.